The T cell receptor (beta chain) described here comes from a study of identical twins. TCRdb re-called the 5' RACE reads with MiXCR, one entry per CDR3 protein. The profile shows under 300,000 distinct CDR3 sequences, 10% to 15% of them singletons. Germline values: CDR1 LNHDA, CDR2 SQIVND (reference sequence). CDR3 length: 19 residues. Trimming cost V 3 bases and J 1 base, with 22 bases left between them. The sample was also reused in another study, on yellow fever vaccine responses in identical twins.

The TCR originated in a woman younger than 30 in good health. Sequenced input: memory (CD45RO+) T cells sorted from blood. The V gene is TRBV19, the J gene TRBJ1-3; D unclear. CDR3 in amino acids: CASSIDGPFFPVSGNTIYF. CDR3 bases: TGTGCCAGTAGTATCGACGGACCCTTTTTTCCCGTGTCTGGAAACACCATATATTTT. Full variable domain (missing parts from reference TRBV19 and TRBJ1-3): DGGITQSPKYLFRKEGQNVTLSCEQNLNHDAMYWYRQDPGQGLRLIYYSQIVNDFQKGDIAEGYSVSREKKESFPLTVTSAQKNPTAFYLCASSIDGPFFPVSGNTIYFGEGSWLTVV.